This TCR beta chain was obtained from a study of early T cells in non-severe SARS-CoV-2 infection. As for the study in general: Sequenced bulk RNA came from whole blood that was unsorted, and chains were unpaired. Study-wide results and caveats: VDJdb matches were skewed toward anti-spike CD8 T cell responses.

cDNA molecules, individually, were tagged with unique molecular identifiers. Each CDR3 protein gets one entry after TCRdb re-called the 5' RACE reads with MiXCR. This table has fewer than 65,000 distinct CDR3 sequences, roughly 8.8% appearing once. As concerns this clonotype: Its antigen remains unknown.

CDR1 and CDR2 from the germline V gene are SGHNT and YYREEE (reference sequence). The CDR3 has 19 residues. The V and J ends lost 4 bases and 3 bases, in that order; junction bases with no gene match: 16. V usage is TRBV5-4 and J usage is TRBJ2-3, with 11 bases aligning to TRBD2. The receptor's source is an adult who was a healthcare worker with PCR-confirmed SARS-CoV-2 infection or an uninfected control (not recorded which). The material sequenced was whole blood. The CDR3 reads CASSERYVAGGLVTDTQYF. The CDR3 DNA is TGTGCCAGCAGCGAACGATATGTAGCGGGGGGGCTGGTTACAGATACGCAGTATTTT.